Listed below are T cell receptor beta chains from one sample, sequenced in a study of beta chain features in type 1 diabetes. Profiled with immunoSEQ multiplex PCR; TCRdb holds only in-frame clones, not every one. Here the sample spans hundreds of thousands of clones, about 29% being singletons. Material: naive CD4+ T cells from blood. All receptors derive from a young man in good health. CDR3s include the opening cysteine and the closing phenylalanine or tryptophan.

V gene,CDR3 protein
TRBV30,CAWGYRDRGNEQYF
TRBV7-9,CASDPGKASVAYEQYF
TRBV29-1,CSVVSPGSVWNTEAFF
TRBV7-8,CASSFLDRFTGELFF
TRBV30,CAAPGTTGTEAFF
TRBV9,CASSVVGGTNTGELFF
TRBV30,CAWSVGERQPQHF
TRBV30,CAWGRQETQYF
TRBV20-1,CGAQRQETQYF
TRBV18,CASSPPRETQYF
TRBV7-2,CASSLVGSTDTQYF
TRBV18,CASSPRLDTEAFF
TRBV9,CASSPGLAEETQYF
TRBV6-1,CAYLGANEQFF
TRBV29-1,CSLEGRAYEQYF
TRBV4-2,CASSQDLLAGSYEQYF
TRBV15,CATSKRAGVNEQFF
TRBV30,CAWIGSPVGADTQYF
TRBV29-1,CSVRQGGDEKLFF
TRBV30,CAWSLETGSYEQYF
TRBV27,CASSPTPERAMGETQYF
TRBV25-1,CASRGRDRGRGETQYF
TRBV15,CATSGRTGEGLAGVDEQFF
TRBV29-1,CSVESGTRTDTQYF
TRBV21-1,CASSPLGGSTRGYTF
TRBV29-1,CSVEPRQQMNTEAFF
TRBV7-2,CASSGEAADTQYF
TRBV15,CAASQTRRTGGNEQFF
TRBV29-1,CSVGPGGRTDTQYF
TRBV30,CASSAGTDTQYF
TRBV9,CASSPRTSLSGELFF
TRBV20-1,CSQPTYNEQFF
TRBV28,CASSFGDRSYNEQFF
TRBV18,CASSPRNEQFF
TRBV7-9,CASSFSGLENNEQFF